This note documents a single T cell receptor (beta chain) sequence. Synthetic TCR analog templates were spiked into each PCR. Repertoires were generated with immunoSEQ multiplex PCR, while TCRdb's copy carries only in-frame clones and drops some. The table has about 63,000 clones, roughly 76% seen once. The germline gives CDR1 LGHNA, CDR2 YNFKEQ. V gave up 1 base and J gave up 1 base, with 10 bases separating them. The CDR3 spans 15 residues. The time point denotes: pretreatment peripheral blood. This entry is derived from a study of PD-L1 blockade in urothelial cancer. Study summary: Patients previously received 0 to 3 chemotherapy regimens. A median blood sample held about 140,000 T cells and 75,000 to 85,000 unique TCRs.

The chain couples TRBV4-2 to TRBJ1-1; a possible D gene is TRBD1 (5 bases). This sequence originates from a man between 65 and 79 years old with urothelial cancer. This sample comprised PBMCs, obtained around atezolizumab (anti-PD-L1) treatment. The DNA of the CDR3 is TGTGCCAGCAGCCAAGGTCGGGGGACGAACACTGAAGCTTTCTTT. Residues: CASSQGRGTNTEAFF.